The clone carrying this TCR beta chain was seen more than once but under ten times. Antigen specificity is unknown. The data belong to a study of T cells after yellow fever vaccination. Points from the study as a whole: A weaker secondary response peaked on day 5, the primary on day 15. Overall, a small share of clonotypes was seen in both CD4 and CD8 compartments.

Template switching with 5'RACE generated the TCR cDNA and added a universal primer site and UMIs. TCRdb fed the 5' RACE reads into MiXCR, producing one record per CDR3 protein. This sample carries more than 450,000 distinct CDR3 sequences, around a fifth of them seen once, and the ten largest clones take about a sixth. V lost 5 bases, J lost 4 bases, and 5 bases stayed unmatched. The V gene's germline CDR1 is SGHRS and CDR2 YFSETQ. This CDR3 contains 14 residues. V usage is TRBV5-1 and J usage is TRBJ2-3; 9 bases map to TRBD1. The receptor comes from a young man who received the YFV17D yellow fever vaccine. This specimen was PBMCs, taken around 3 weeks after the first yellow fever vaccination. The CDR3 loop is CASRQGAGADTQYF. The DNA of the CDR3 is TGCGCCAGCAGACAGGGGGCAGGAGCAGATACGCAGTATTTT.